The 9 T cell receptor beta chains below all came from one sample that was sequenced in a study of blood T cell repertoires in COVID-19 (TCRdb year 2020). The library came from the immunoSEQ multiplex PCR assay. This is the immuneACCESS table as TCRdb keeps it, with only in-frame sequences that have V and J called. A part of the clones is gone; compared with another copy, unresolved V genes explain less than half, and the rest is unexplained. The sample table holds about 160,000 clones, of which approximately 88% were seen once. The ten largest make up roughly 9.1% of the sample. The sequencing sample was made of peripheral blood. The receptor source for this set is a woman aged 80 or over with active or convalescent COVID-19.

This clone was recorded once. The chain has TRBV14 and TRBJ1-1; 8 bases are a match to TRBD1. The CDR3 is made up of 14 amino acids. With 6 bases clipped from V and 2 bases from J, the junction kept 5 bases outside the gene matches. The germline V gene encodes CDR1 SGHDN and CDR2 FVKESK. CDR3 amino acids: CASRLQGGNTEAFF. The CDR3 region has the DNA TGTGCCAGCAGGCTACAGGGGGGAAACACTGAAGCTTTCTTT.

V usage is TRBV19 and J usage is TRBJ1-2; a possible D gene is TRBD1 (6 bases). Per the germline V gene, CDR1 is LNHDA and CDR2 is SQIVND (reference sequence). This CDR3 contains 13 residues. The V gene lost 7 bases and the J gene lost 6 bases, with 15 bases spanning the gap. The CDR3 coding sequence is TGTGCCAGTACCAGGGGTAACAGGCATGGCTACACCTTC. Protein sequence: CASTRGNRHGYTF.

The rearrangement uses TRBV7-2 and TRBJ2-2; D is perhaps TRBD2 (5 bases). Germline assignment: CDR1 SGHTA and CDR2 FQGNSA. Trimming pared 3 bases from V and 4 bases from J, leaving 6 bases between. The CDR3 runs to 13 residues. The CDR3 DNA is TGTGCCAGCAGCTTCGGGGTCACCGGGGAGCTGTTTTTT. It encodes CASSFGVTGELFF.

The chain recombines TRBV19 with TRBJ2-2; TRBD2 matches at 10 bases. CDR1 is LNHDA, CDR2 SQIVND, per germline (reference sequence). CDR3 length equals 16 residues. The J segment lost 1 base and the V segment lost 5 bases, leaving 4 bases of the junction unmatched. CDR3 protein: CASSPIAGGNTGELFF. DNA for the CDR3: TGTGCCAGTAGTCCCATAGCGGGGGGGAACACCGGGGAGCTGTTTTTT.

The CDR3 DNA reads TGTGCCAGCAGATGGGGACAGGGGGCGTCTGGCGGTGGCTACACCTTC. Translation: CASRWGQGASGGGYTF. The chain recombines TRBV7-2 with TRBJ1-2; TRBD1 aligns across 12 bases. J lost 7 bases, V lost 6 bases, and 12 bases had no gene match. Germline CDR1 and CDR2: SGHTA and FQGNSA. CDR3 length equals 16 residues.

As concerns this clone: One junction end disagrees with the germline gene, perhaps due to a read error. The chain has TRBV7-2 and TRBJ2-1, with D possibly matching TRBD2 (5 bases). Per the germline V gene, CDR1 is SGHTA and CDR2 is FQGNSA. The CDR3 spans 17 residues. CDR3 amino acids: CASSSPPGSPGLNGQFF. The CDR3 region has the DNA TGTGCCAGCAGCTCTCCCCCGGGGTCCCCCGGCTTGAATGGGCAGTTCTTC.

In nucleotides, the CDR3 is TGTGCCAGCAGCTTACTTACTAGCGGCCCTAGCACAGATACGCAGTATTTT. Amino acids: CASSLLTSGPSTDTQYF. The chain uses TRBV7-9 and TRBJ2-3; 8 bases agree with TRBD2. The trim removed 2 bases at V and 0 bases at J, leaving 7 bases unmatched. CDR3 length: 17 amino acids. Germline assignment: CDR1 SEHNR and CDR2 FQNEAQ (reference sequence).

The rearrangement uses TRBV5-1 and TRBJ1-3, with D unresolved. The CDR3 sequence is 13 residues long. Trimming left V 1 base short and J 4 bases short, with 6 bases between. Germline V gene sequence: CDR1 SGHRS, CDR2 YFSETQ. The CDR3 nucleotides read TGCGCCAGCAGCTTGAATCAGGGAAACACCATATATTTT. Amino acids: CASSLNQGNTIYF.

The gene calls are TRBV5-1 and TRBJ1-2; no clear D gene. Germline CDR1 and CDR2: SGHRS and YFSETQ. The CDR3 is made up of 13 amino acids. The ends were cut back, 4 bases at V and 4 bases at J, with 11 bases in the middle. The DNA of the CDR3 is TGCGCCAGCAGCCCTGGGGAGGGCTATGGCTACACCTTC. It yields the protein CASSPGEGYGYTF.